This passage covers 9 T cell receptor beta chains from one sample sequenced in a study of blood T cell repertoires in COVID-19. Repertoires were generated with immunoSEQ multiplex PCR, while TCRdb's copy carries only in-frame clones and drops some. The sample consists of 120,000 or so clones, about four fifths of them appearing once. The sample was peripheral blood. All receptors derive from a woman in her 50s with acute or convalescent COVID-19.

The chain combines TRBV19 with TRBJ1-5; 7 positions agree with TRBD1. The CDR3 totals 13 residues. Germline CDR1 is LNHDA and CDR2 is SQIVND (reference sequence). Germline trimming cut 8 bases from V and 5 bases from J; bases unmatched to any gene: 6. The CDR3 DNA reads TGTGCCAGTTCCCTTCAGGGGGATCAGCCCCAGCATTTT. This gives the protein CASSLQGDQPQHF. The full variable domain, with the rest looked up from reference TRBV19 and TRBJ1-5, is DGGITQSPKYLFRKEGQNVTLSCEQNLNHDAMYWYRQDPGQGLRLIYYSQIVNDFQKGDIAEGYSVSREKKESFPLTVTSAQKNPTAFYLCASSLQGDQPQHFGDGTRLSIL.

CDR3 loop: CASRKPGGSVTEAFF. The CDR3 nucleotides are TGTGCCAGCAGAAAACCGGGAGGATCGGTTACTGAAGCTTTCTTT. This chain uses TRBV27 with TRBJ1-1; no firm D call. The CDR3 loop spans 15 amino acids. The germline CDR1 and CDR2 sequences are MNHEY and SMNVEV (reference sequence). V lost 6 bases and J 5 bases, leaving 19 bases between the germline ends.

The chain is built from TRBV6-6 and TRBJ2-1, with D perhaps matching TRBD2 (6 bases). CDR3 length: 12 amino acids. V lost 0 bases and J 10 bases, leaving 7 bases between the germline ends. Germline CDR1 reads MNHNY; CDR2 reads SVGAGI (reference sequence). The CDR3 loop reads CASSYSGGEQFF. CDR3 bases: TGTGCCAGCAGTTACTCGGGGGGAGAGCAGTTCTTC.

This clone has only a few counts. V and J are TRBV5-1 and TRBJ2-7, with TRBD2 as a possible D gene (5 bases). The CDR3 extends over 16 amino acids. CDR1 is SGHRS and CDR2 is YFSETQ in the germline V gene. Trimming pared 4 bases from V and 7 bases from J, leaving 24 bases between. In DNA, the CDR3 is TGCGCCAGCAGCCCGAGGGCCGGGCCCCAAACGACAGAGCAGTACTTC. This encodes CASSPRAGPQTTEQYF.

Here the CDR3 reads CASSQNPGLYNSPLHF. Here the CDR3 DNA reads TGTGCCAGCAGCCAAAACCCAGGGTTGTATAATTCACCCCTCCACTTT. V is TRBV3-1 (or the pseudogene TRBV3-2) and J is TRBJ1-6; D may be TRBD1 (5 bases). This CDR3 spans 16 amino acids. Germline V gives CDR1 LGHDT, CDR2 YNNKEL (reference sequence). V was clipped by 2 bases and J by 4 bases, with 12 bases between them.

J is TRBJ2-2 and V is TRBV4-1; weak D call: TRBD2 (6 bases). CDR1 and CDR2 (germline): MGHRA, YSYEKL. The CDR3 runs 18 residues. V was clipped by 2 bases and J by 0 bases, with 16 bases between them. The CDR3 bases are TGCGCCAGCAGCCAACGATTCAGGGAGGCTACGAACACCGGGGAGCTGTTTTTT. It encodes CASSQRFREATNTGELFF.

The V call is TRBV6-1, the J call TRBJ1-6; D is uncertain. Germline V lookup: CDR1 MNHNS, CDR2 SASEGT. The CDR3 has 16 amino acids. Trimming stripped 2 bases from V and 0 bases from J, with 8 bases between. CDR3 protein: CASSETPSSYNSPLHF. CDR3 DNA: TGTGCCAGCAGTGAAACCCCGAGCTCCTATAATTCACCCCTCCACTTT.

Turning to this clone: The same CDR3 is also encoded by other DNA sequences in this sample. The chain combines TRBV6-5 with TRBJ1-4; 7 bases match TRBD1. CDR3 length equals 14 residues. Per germline, CDR1 MNHEY and CDR2 SVGAGI. Losses at the gene ends were 5 bases for V and 8 bases for J; bases not matched to a gene: 8. This CDR3 is CASSPTGMGEKLFF. The CDR3 DNA follows: TGTGCCAGCAGTCCGACAGGGATGGGGGAAAAACTGTTTTTT.

The chain links TRBV29-1 to TRBJ1-5; tentative D call: TRBD1 (5 bases). Germline-derived CDR1 and CDR2 are SQVTM and ANQGSEA. The V gene lost 6 bases and the J gene lost 6 bases, with 18 bases spanning the gap. The CDR3 loop spans 14 amino acids. As DNA, the CDR3 is TGCAGCGTCGCTACAGGCGTTTTAGGTCAGCCCCAGCATTTT. It specifies CSVATGVLGQPQHF.